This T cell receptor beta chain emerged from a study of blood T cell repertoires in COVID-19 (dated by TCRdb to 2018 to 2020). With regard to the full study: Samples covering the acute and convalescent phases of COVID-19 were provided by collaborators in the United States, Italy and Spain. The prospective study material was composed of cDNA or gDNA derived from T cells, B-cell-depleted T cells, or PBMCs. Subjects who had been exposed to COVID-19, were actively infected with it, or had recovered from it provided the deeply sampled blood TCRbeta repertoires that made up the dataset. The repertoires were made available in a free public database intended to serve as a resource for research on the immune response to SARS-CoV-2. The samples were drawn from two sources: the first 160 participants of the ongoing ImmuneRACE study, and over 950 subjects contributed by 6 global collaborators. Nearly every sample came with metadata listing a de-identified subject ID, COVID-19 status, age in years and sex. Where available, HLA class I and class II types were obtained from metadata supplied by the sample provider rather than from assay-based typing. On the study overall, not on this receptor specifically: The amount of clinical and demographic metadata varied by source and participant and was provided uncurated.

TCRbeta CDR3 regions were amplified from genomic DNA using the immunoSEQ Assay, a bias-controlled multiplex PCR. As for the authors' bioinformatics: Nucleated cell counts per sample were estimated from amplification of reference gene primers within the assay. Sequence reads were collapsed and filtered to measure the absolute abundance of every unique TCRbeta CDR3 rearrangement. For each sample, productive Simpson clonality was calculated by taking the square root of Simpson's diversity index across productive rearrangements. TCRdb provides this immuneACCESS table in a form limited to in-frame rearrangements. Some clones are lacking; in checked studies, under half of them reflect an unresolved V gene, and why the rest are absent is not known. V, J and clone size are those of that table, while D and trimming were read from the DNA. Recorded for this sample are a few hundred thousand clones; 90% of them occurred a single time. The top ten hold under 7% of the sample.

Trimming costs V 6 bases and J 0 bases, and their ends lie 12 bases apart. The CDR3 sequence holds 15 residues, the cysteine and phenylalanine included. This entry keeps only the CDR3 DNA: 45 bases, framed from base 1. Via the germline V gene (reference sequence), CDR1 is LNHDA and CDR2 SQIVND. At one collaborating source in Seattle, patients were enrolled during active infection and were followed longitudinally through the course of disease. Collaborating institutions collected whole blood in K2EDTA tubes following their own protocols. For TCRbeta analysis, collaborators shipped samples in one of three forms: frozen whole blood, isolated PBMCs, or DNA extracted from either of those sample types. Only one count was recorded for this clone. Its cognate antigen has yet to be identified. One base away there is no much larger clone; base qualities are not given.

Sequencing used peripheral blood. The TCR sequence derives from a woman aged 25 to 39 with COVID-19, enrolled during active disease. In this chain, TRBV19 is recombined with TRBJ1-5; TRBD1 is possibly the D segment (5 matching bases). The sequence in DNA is TGTGCCAGTAGAGTGACAGCCACTAGCAATCAGCCCCAGCATTTT. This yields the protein CASRVTATSNQPQHF.